A few counts support the clone carrying this T cell receptor (beta chain). Its matching antigen is unknown. The time point: patch test 1, 2 weeks after DPC sensitization. Treatment noted: therapeutic diphenylcyclopropenone sensitization with weekly scalp DPC. It was from unfractionated whole blood that total RNA was extracted. This sample is drawn from a study of human T cells and chemical hapten exposure. Findings and caveats of the study: DPC sensitization did not alter TCRs above 1 in 1000 frequency.

TCRdb re-derived calls from the RACE reads in MiXCR, one entry per CDR3 protein. Counted here are 300,000 to 400,000 distinct CDR3 sequences, roughly 6.9% occurring once; the ten biggest clones make up around 8.2%. CDR3 length: 12 residues. Trimming took off 5 bases at V and 7 bases at J, with 9 bases between the two ends. This clonotype was sampled from a woman younger than 35 with alopecia areata. Some clones in this sample may be carry-over from other donors' samples. The rearrangement links TRBV12-3 or TRBV12-4 to TRBJ1-5, with TRBD1 as a possible D gene (5 bases). This sample comprised whole blood, obtained in connection with sensitization to the hapten diphenylcyclopropenone (DPC). Here the CDR3 reads CASSQGQQPQHF. CDR3 DNA: TGTGCCAGCAGTCAAGGACAACAGCCCCAGCATTTT.